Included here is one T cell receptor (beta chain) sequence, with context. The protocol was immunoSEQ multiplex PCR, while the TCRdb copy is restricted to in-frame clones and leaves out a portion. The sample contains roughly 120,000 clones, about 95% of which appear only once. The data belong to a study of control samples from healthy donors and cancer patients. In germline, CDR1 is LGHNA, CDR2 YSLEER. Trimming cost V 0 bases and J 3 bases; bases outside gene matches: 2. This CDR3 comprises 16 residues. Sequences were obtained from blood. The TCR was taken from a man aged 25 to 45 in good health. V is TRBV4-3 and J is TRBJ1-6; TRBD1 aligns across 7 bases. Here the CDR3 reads CASSQDRDSYNSPLHF. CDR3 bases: TGCGCCAGCAGCCAAGATAGGGACAGCTATAATTCACCCCTCCACTTT.